This paragraph covers one TCR beta chain sequence. As yet, its antigen is unknown. These data belong to a study of beta chain features in type 1 diabetes. Study at large: Examination spanned around 100,000,000 sorted cells from all samples.

Overall study findings and caveats: There was no resolution here of whether HLA type influences TCRB rearrangement. Within patients, naive, central memory and Treg TCRB repertoires seemed more similar than within healthy donors. Shorter TCRB CDR3s, moderately but significantly so, were found in Type 1 diabetes patients in all four CD4+ subsets.

This CDR3 region has 18 residues. Germline CDR1 and CDR2: SEHNR and FQNEAQ (reference sequence). V gave up 0 bases and J gave up 1 base; unmatched junction bases: 8. What was sequenced were expressed TCRB transcripts, since all of the isolated RNA had been reverse transcribed. The study obtained an average of about 1.01 million reads from stem cell-like memory T cell samples. TCRdb keeps only in-frame clones here, not all; method: immunoSEQ multiplex PCR. The sample includes around 53,000 clones, approximately 60% of them seen just once. The chain employs TRBV7-9 and TRBJ1-1; 10 positions agree with TRBD1. The receptor comes from a woman aged 30 to 39 with type 1 diabetes. The sample was stem cell memory CD4+ T cells from blood. The CDR3 DNA sequence: TGTGCCAGCAGCTTAGCGTGGACAGGGGGTGTTCGGAACACTGAAGCTTTCTTT. This codes for CASSLAWTGGVRNTEAFF.